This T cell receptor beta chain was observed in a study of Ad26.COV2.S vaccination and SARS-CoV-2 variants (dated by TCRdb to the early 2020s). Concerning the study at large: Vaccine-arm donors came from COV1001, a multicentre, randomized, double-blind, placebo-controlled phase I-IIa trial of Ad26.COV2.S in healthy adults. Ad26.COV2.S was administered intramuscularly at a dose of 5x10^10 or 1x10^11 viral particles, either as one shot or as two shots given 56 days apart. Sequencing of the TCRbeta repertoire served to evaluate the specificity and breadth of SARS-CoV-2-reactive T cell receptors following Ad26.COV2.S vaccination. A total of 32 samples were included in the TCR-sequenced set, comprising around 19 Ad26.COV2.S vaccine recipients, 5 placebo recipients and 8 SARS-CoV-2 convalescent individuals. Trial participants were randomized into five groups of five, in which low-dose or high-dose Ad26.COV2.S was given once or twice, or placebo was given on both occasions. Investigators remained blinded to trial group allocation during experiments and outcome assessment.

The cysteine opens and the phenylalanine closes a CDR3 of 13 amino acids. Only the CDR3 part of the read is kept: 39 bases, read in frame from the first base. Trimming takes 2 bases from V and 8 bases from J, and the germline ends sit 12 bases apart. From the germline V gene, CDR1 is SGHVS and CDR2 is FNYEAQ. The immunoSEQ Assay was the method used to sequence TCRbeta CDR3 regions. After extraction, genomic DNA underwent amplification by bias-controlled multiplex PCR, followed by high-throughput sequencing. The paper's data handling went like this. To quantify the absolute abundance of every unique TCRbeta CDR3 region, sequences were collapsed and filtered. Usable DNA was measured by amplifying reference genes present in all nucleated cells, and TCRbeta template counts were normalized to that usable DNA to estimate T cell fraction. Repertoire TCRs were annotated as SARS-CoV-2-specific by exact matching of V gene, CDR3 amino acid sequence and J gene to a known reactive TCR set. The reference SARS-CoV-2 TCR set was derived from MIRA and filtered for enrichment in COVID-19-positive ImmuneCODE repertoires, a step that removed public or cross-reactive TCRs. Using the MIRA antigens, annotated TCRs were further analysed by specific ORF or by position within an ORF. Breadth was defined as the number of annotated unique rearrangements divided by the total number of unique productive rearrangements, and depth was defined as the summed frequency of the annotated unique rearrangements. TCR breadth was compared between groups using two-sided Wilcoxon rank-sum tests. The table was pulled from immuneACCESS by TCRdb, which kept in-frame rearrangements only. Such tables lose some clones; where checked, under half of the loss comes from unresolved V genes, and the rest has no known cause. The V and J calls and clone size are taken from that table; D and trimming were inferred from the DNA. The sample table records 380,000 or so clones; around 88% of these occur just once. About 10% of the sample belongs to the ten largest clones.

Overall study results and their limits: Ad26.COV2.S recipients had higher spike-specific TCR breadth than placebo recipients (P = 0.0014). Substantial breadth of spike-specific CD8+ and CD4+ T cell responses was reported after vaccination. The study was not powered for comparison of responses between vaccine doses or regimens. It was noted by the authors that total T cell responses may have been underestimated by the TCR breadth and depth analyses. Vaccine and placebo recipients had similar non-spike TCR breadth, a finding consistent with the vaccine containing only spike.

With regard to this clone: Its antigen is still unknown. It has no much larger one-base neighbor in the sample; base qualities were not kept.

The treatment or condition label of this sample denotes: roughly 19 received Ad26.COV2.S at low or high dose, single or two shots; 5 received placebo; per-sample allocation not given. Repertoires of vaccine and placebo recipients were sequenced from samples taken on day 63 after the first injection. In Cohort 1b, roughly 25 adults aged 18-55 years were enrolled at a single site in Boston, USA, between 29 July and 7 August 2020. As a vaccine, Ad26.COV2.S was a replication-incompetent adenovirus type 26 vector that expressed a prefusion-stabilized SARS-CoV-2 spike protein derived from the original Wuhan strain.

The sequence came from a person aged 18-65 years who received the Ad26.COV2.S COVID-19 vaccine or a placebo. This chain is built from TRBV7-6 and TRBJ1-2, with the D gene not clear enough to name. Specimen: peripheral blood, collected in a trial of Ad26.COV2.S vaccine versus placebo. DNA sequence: TGTGCCAGCAGCTTATCCGGCCCAGAGGGCTACACCTTC. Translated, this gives CASSLSGPEGYTF.